The source of this T cell receptor beta chain is a study of beta chain features in type 1 diabetes listed by TCRdb under 2018. Concerning the study at large: Patients and healthy donors did not differ in mean age, gender distribution, total cell number or subset yield. Regulatory and stem cell-like memory subsets were isolated from only 8 patients and roughly 8 healthy donors, whereas naive and central memory subsets came from all 30 or so donors. In the study, TCRB repertoires of sorted circulating CD4+ T cell subsets from recently diagnosed type 1 diabetes patients were compared with those of matched healthy donors. A total of under 140,000,000 sorted cells were examined across all samples, and the number of cells per subset was strongly correlated with RNA yield. General findings and caveats noted by the study authors: Shorter templates might have been favored by PCR, but patient and control samples were amplified and corrected together, so both groups would have been affected equally by any skew. Because cDNA was sequenced instead of genomic DNA, activated cells with high expression could be over-represented, although the groups did not differ in activation or CD3 levels. At VDJ recombination sites, type 1 diabetes patients had fewer insertions and more deleted nucleotides, which implies abnormalities in thymic rearrangement. In all four CD4+ subsets, TCRB CDR3 length was moderately but significantly shorter in type 1 diabetes patients. Because small numbers of individuals were included in the HLA sub-analyses, any influence of HLA type on TCRB rearrangement was left unresolved. Naive, central memory and regulatory TCRB repertoires appeared to be more alike among patients than among healthy donors.

The entire amount of isolated RNA was reverse transcribed using the High Capacity cDNA Reverse Transcription Kit, so the sequenced TCRB transcripts were expressed ones. Naive, central memory and regulatory T cell samples underwent deep immunoSEQ sequencing, averaging approximately 3.5 million total reads per sample. Sorted cells were lysed in RLT buffer and RNA was extracted with DNase-treated RNeasy Micro or Mini kits, depending on cell number. To prevent cross-contamination, each cell subset was processed individually, whereas patient and healthy donor samples were processed jointly. The immunoSEQ multiplex PCR was used to amplify TCRB sequences from cDNA, generating 87-bp fragments that spanned the CDR3 region. Amplicons were sequenced on the Illumina HiSeq platform. The paper's processing steps were these. PCR bias was computationally corrected using synthetic template baselines, reads within Hamming distance 2 were collapsed, and singletons that could not be merged were discarded. Reads were aligned to IMGT to assign V, D and J genes, CDR3 length, and insertions or deletions at six rearrangement sites. Within each subset, clonotype counts were normalized to sorted cell number, after which true diversity and Gini coefficients were computed with the tcR R package. The overlap coefficient, calculated on TCRB nucleotide sequences, was used to quantify repertoire sharing. As a proxy for the pre-selection repertoire, out-of-frame TCRB sequences from naive cells were analyzed. The clones in this table, taken by TCRdb from immuneACCESS, are in-frame only. Not every clone is retained; where verified, under half of the shortfall comes from an unresolved V gene, and the cause of the rest is unknown. D and trimming were read from the DNA, whereas the V and J calls and clone size are those reported in that table. Present in this sample are about 330,000 clones, approximately 10% of which were seen just once. Jointly, the top ten make up 0.015% of the sample.

For this chain, trimming is 6 bases at the V end and 3 bases at the J end, and the number of junction bases without a gene match is 5. Its CDR3 holds 13 amino acids, cysteine through phenylalanine. Of the read, only the CDR3 DNA is kept; its 39 bases are in frame from base 1. CDR1 is given as MNHNY and CDR2 as SVGAGI, both from the germline V gene (reference sequence). Each donor gave one peripheral blood draw, averaging roughly 100 mL, which was collected into heparinised tubes. Using a panel that included CD45RO, CCR7, CD25, CD127, CD95 and CD27, naive, central memory, regulatory and stem cell-like memory CD4+ T cells were sorted on a BD FACSAria II. Purity was above 98% for every sorted population. PBMCs were isolated immediately by Lymphoprep density gradient centrifugation and stained directly without culture. Samples were stained and sorted in pairs, with one healthy donor and one patient per experiment, so that batch effects were minimized.

To note about this clone: This receptor's antigen is unknown. There are no base qualities to consult, and no much larger clone falls within one base.

Sequences were obtained from naive CD4+ T cells from blood. The cell subset or site tag for this specimen amounts to: true naive CD4+ T cells. The sequence derives from a woman aged 30 to 39 in good health. The chain couples TRBV6-6 to TRBJ2-7; the junction holds 7 bases that match TRBD2. DNA sequence: TGTGCCAGCAGCAGTCGGGGGGTCTACGAGCAGTACTTC. This yields the protein CASSSRGVYEQYF.